What follows describes a single T cell receptor (beta chain). This sample is drawn from a study of blood T cell repertoires in COVID-19. Data came from immunoSEQ multiplex PCR; TCRdb stores just in-frame clones and leaves some out. The data contain 50,000 to 65,000 clones, approximately 81% of them seen just once; the ten biggest clones take up about 16%. The CDR3 sequence is 18 residues long. V gave up 2 bases and J gave up 2 bases; unmatched junction bases: 9. Germline loops: CDR1 WNHNN, CDR2 SYGVQD (reference sequence). This TCR was sampled from a man between 60 and 75 years old with COVID-19, enrolled during active disease. The chain links TRBV10-1 to TRBJ2-3, with 11 nucleotides matching TRBD2. Sample: peripheral blood. The DNA of the CDR3 is TGCGCCAGCAGTGAGGCTCGGCTAGCGGGGGGTCCCACAGATACGCAGTATTTT. This codes for CASSEARLAGGPTDTQYF.